This T cell receptor beta chain originates from a study of blood T cells in healthy people across ages. Combining a sample-barcoded 5' primer with a J-beta primer mix, a second PCR ran for 7 to 11 cycles. TCRdb analysed the 5' RACE reads with MiXCR anew, one entry per CDR3 protein. The table lists hundreds of thousands of distinct CDR3 sequences, 40% to 60% of them singletons, with about an eighth in the top ten. The CDR3 contains 11 residues. The germline gives CDR1 DFQATT, CDR2 SNEGSKA (reference sequence). Trimming removed 6 bases from V and 7 bases from J; junction bases left unmatched: 5. This clonotype originated in a man aged 25 to 40 in good health. The sequenced sample consisted of blood. The chain is built from TRBV20-1 and TRBJ1-1; 7 nucleotides agree with TRBD1. For the CDR3, the DNA is TGCAGTGCCAGTACAGGGGTTGAAGCTTTCTTT. Encoded protein: CSASTGVEAFF.